The 2 T cell receptor beta chains below come from one sample, sequenced in a study of blood T cells in healthy people across ages. Next came a second PCR, run for about 7 to 12 cycles, which used a sample-barcoded 5' primer along with a J-beta primer mix. Each CDR3 protein gets one entry after TCRdb re-called the 5' RACE reads with MiXCR. The sample lists about 1.6 million distinct CDR3 sequences, roughly 32% occurring once. The sequenced sample consisted of blood. The origin of the receptors is a woman in her 30s in good health.

The genes are TRBV16 and TRBJ1-5, with D perhaps matching TRBD1 (5 bases). CDR1 is KGHSY and CDR2 is FQNENV in the germline V gene. CDR3 length equals 16 residues. The V gene lost 1 base and the J gene lost 0 bases, with 10 bases spanning the gap. The CDR3 nucleotides are TGTGCCAGCAGCCAATTGGGGACTTATAGCAATCAGCCCCAGCATTTT. It encodes CASSQLGTYSNQPQHF.

This clonotype was seen only a few times. The V call is TRBV27, the J call TRBJ2-7; TRBD1 agrees at 8 bases. Germline lookup yields CDR1 MNHEY and CDR2 SMNVEV (reference sequence). The CDR3 extends over 14 amino acids. The V and J ends lost 0 bases and 4 bases, in that order; junction bases with no gene match: 2. The CDR3 region is CASSLSRDRYEQYF. DNA for the CDR3: TGTGCCAGCAGTTTATCCCGGGACAGGTACGAGCAGTACTTC.